Listed below are T cell receptor beta chains from one sample, sequenced in a study of cytomegalovirus exposure and HLA in healthy donors. Profiled with immunoSEQ multiplex PCR; TCRdb holds only in-frame clones, not every one. The table records 100,000 to 130,000 clones, around 67% of them present only once. Sequenced: PBMCs. Source of these receptors: a woman in her forties in good health and CMV-seropositive. Both conserved end residues are part of each CDR3. Each record gives: clone size, D gene, J gene, V gene, CDR3 DNA, CDR3 protein. A D gene is named only where the DNA matches it firmly. Clone size appears in some rows only: once, few, many, or a class for an expanded clone.

NA,TRBD2,TRBJ2-7,TRBV13,TGTGCCAGCAGCCCCCCTGGCCTAGCGGGGTTCTCCTACGAGCAGTACTTC,CASSPPGLAGFSYEQYF
NA,NA,TRBJ2-3,TRBV5-6,TGTGCCAGCAGCTTGGCCGGGCGACAGAGGTATTTT,CASSLAGRQRYF
NA,TRBD1,TRBJ1-2,TRBV5-1,TGCGCCAGCGGAACAGGGGGTGGCTACACCTTC,CASGTGGGYTF
NA,TRBD1,TRBJ2-2,TRBV30,TGTGCCTGGAGCCCCAGACAGGGCTACACCGGGGAGCTGTTTTTT,CAWSPRQGYTGELFF
NA,TRBD1,TRBJ1-4,TRBV5-4,TGTGCCAGCAGCCCCACCGCGGACAGGGGGAGGGAAAAACTGTTTTTT,CASSPTADRGREKLFF
NA,NA,TRBJ1-1,TRBV4-3,TGCGCCAGCAGCCAAGAGGGGGGGATACCGGGCACTGAAGCTTTCTTT,CASSQEGGIPGTEAFF
NA,NA,TRBJ1-5,TRBV27,TGTGCCAGCAGTCCCCGCCGGGCCGCGGGGAGCAATCAGCCCCAGCATTTT,CASSPRRAAGSNQPQHF
NA,TRBD1,TRBJ2-7,TRBV9,TGTGCCAGCAGCACCAGGGACAGGGGTCCCTACGAGCAGTACTTC,CASSTRDRGPYEQYF
NA,TRBD1,TRBJ1-1,TRBV5-1,TGCGCCAGCAGCTTCGGGACAGGGGTAACTGAAGCTTTCTTT,CASSFGTGVTEAFF
NA,NA,TRBJ1-1,TRBV5-4,TGTGCCAGCAGCTTGGTCAGCGCCAACACTGAAGCTTTCTTT,CASSLVSANTEAFF
NA,TRBD1,TRBJ2-2,TRBV2,TGTGCCAGCAGGGCTACCCCCGGGACAGCCGGCGGGGAGCTGTTTTTT,CASRATPGTAGGELFF
NA,NA,TRBJ2-7,TRBV6-5,TGTGCCAGCAGGCGCTCCTACGAGCAGTACTTC,CASRRSYEQYF
NA,NA,TRBJ2-7,TRBV11-1,TGTGCCAGCAGCCCCCGGGACTCAGACTACGAGCAGTACTTC,CASSPRDSDYEQYF
few,NA,TRBJ1-3,TRBV5-6,TGTGCCAGCAGCTTTGGGCCCAATCCCTCCTCTGGAAACACCATATATTTT,CASSFGPNPSSGNTIYF
NA,TRBD1,TRBJ1-5,TRBV6-6,TGTGCCAGCAGGCCCCGACAGGGGATCCAGCCCCAGCATTTT,CASRPRQGIQPQHF
NA,NA,TRBJ1-5,TRBV9,TGTGCCAGCGGACACAATCAGCCCCAGCATTTT,CASGHNQPQHF
NA,TRBD1,TRBJ1-4,TRBV19,TGTGCCAGTCAGGTGACAGGGCAGGCTAATGAAAAACTGTTTTTT,CASQVTGQANEKLFF
NA,NA,TRBJ2-3,TRBV4-3,TGCGCCAGCAGCCAAGATCTTTTTCTGGGCGCCAGCACAGATACGCAGTATTTT,CASSQDLFLGASTDTQYF
NA,NA,TRBJ2-3,TRBV4-3,TGCGCCAGCAGCCAAGAATCCCACACAGATACGCAGTATTTT,CASSQESHTDTQYF
NA,TRBD2,TRBJ2-1,TRBV7-9,TGTGCCAGCAGCCTCACTAGCGGGGGAAATGAGCAGTTCTTC,CASSLTSGGNEQFF
few,NA,TRBJ1-2,TRBV10-3,TGTGCCATCAGTGGAGGGGAGGGAGAAGGCTACACCTTC,CAISGGEGEGYTF
NA,NA,TRBJ1-6,TRBV2,TGTGCCAGCAGTAAACCCGGACAGAGCTCCTATAATTCACCCCTCCACTTT,CASSKPGQSSYNSPLHF
NA,NA,TRBJ1-1,TRBV5-1,TGCGCCAGCAGCCTAGGGACACTGAACACTGAAGCTTTCTTT,CASSLGTLNTEAFF
NA,NA,TRBJ1-5,TRBV19,TGTGCCAGTAGTATTACCCTGGGGGGATCAAATCAGCCCCAGCATTTT,CASSITLGGSNQPQHF
NA,NA,TRBJ1-2,TRBV19,TGTGCCAGTAGTATCGGGGGAGGTGGCTACACCTTC,CASSIGGGGYTF
NA,NA,TRBJ1-6,TRBV5-6,TGTGCCAGCAGCTCTGAATCGACTTTGCTTAATTCACCCCTCCACTTT,CASSSESTLLNSPLHF
NA,NA,TRBJ1-6,TRBV4-1,TGCGCCAGCAGCCAGCGGGACCGTGATAATTCACCCCTCCACTTT,CASSQRDRDNSPLHF
NA,NA,TRBJ1-1,TRBV5-1,TGCGCCAGCAGCTTGTACGGGACATCTGAGGTGAACACTGAAGCTTTCTTT,CASSLYGTSEVNTEAFF
NA,TRBD1,TRBJ1-6,TRBV7-8,TGTGCCAGCAGCAATTACCGCTCGACAGGGGGAGTTTATGTTTCACCCCTCCACTTT,CASSNYRSTGGVYVSPLHF
once,TRBD1,TRBJ1-5,TRBV2,TGTGCCAGCAGGGACAGGGTAACGAATCAGCCCCAGCATTTT,CASRDRVTNQPQHF
few,NA,TRBJ2-3,TRBV10-2,TGCGCCAGCGGGTCTGGTTCGGAGACGCAGTATTTT,CASGSGSETQYF
NA,TRBD1,TRBJ2-7,TRBV5-1,TGCGCCAGCAGCGCCGGACAGGGGGCGATCTCCTACGAGCAGTACTTC,CASSAGQGAISYEQYF
NA,TRBD2,TRBJ2-5,TRBV5-1,TGCGCCAGCGTACCGGGACTAGCAGGAGAGACCCAGTACTTC,CASVPGLAGETQYF
NA,NA,TRBJ2-5,TRBV27,TGTGCCACCCGCGGTTGGGACATTGGGAGGACCCAGTACTTC,CATRGWDIGRTQYF
NA,NA,TRBJ1-6,TRBV4-3,TGCGCCAGCAGCCAAGAGTCAGGGTCACCCCTCCACTTT,CASSQESGSPLHF
NA,NA,TRBJ1-6,TRBV7-9,TGTGCCAGCAGCTCACAGGGTCAAAGTTATAATTCACCCCTCCACTTT,CASSSQGQSYNSPLHF
NA,NA,TRBJ1-4,TRBV7-2,TGTGCCAGCAGCTTAGATTCGGGTGGTGAAAAACTGTTTTTT,CASSLDSGGEKLFF
NA,NA,TRBJ1-2,TRBV12-5,TGTGCTAGTGGTTTCCCCTCACAGGGAAGCTATGGCTACACCTTC,CASGFPSQGSYGYTF
NA,NA,TRBJ1-4,TRBV2,TGTGCCAGCAGTGAAATGTTGGGGGGAACTAATGAAAAACTGTTTTTT,CASSEMLGGTNEKLFF
many,NA,TRBJ1-6,TRBV7-9,TGTGCCAGCAGCCCGACGGGGACTCAGGGCAGGAGTTCACCCCTCCACTTT,CASSPTGTQGRSSPLHF
NA,NA,TRBJ2-5,TRBV14,TGTGCCAGCAGCCAAGCCAGGGGCGAGGAGACCCAGTACTTC,CASSQARGEETQYF
NA,TRBD1,TRBJ1-2,TRBV7-2,TGTGCCAGCAGCGCCAACAGGGGTTGGGGCTACACCTTC,CASSANRGWGYTF
once,TRBD2,TRBJ2-3,TRBV4-1,TGCGCCAGCAGCCAAGATGGGGCGGGGGGGATGACAGATACGCAGTATTTT,CASSQDGAGGMTDTQYF